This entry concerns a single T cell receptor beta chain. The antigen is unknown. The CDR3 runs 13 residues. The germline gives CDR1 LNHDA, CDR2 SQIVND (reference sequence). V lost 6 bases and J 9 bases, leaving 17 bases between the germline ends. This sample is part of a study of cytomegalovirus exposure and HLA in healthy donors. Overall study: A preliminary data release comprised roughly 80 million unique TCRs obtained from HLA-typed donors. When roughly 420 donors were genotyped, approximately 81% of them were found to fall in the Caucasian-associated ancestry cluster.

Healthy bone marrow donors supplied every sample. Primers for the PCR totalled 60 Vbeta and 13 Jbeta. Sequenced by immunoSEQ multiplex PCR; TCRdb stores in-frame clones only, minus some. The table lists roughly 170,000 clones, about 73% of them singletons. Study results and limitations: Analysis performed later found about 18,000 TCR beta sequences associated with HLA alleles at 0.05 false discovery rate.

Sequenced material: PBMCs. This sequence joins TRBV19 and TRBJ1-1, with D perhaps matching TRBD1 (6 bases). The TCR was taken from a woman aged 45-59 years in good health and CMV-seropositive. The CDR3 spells CASRSTGSRKAFF. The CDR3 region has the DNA TGTGCCAGTAGGTCTACAGGGAGCCGTAAAGCTTTCTTT.